What follows are 5 T cell receptor beta chains derived from one specimen sequenced in a study of T cell responses to AZD1222 COVID-19 vaccine. Profiled with immunoSEQ multiplex PCR; TCRdb holds only in-frame clones, not every one. The sample consists of some 170,000 clones, roughly 94% of them appearing once. Material: peripheral blood, obtained 28 days after the second AZD1222 dose. The receptors were sampled from an adult who received the AZD1222 COVID-19 vaccine.

The chain links TRBV7-2 to TRBJ1-4, with a tentative D call TRBD1 (5 bases). V was shortened by 3 bases and J by 3 bases, with 8 bases between the two germline ends. CDR3 length: 14 residues. Germline-derived CDR1 and CDR2 are SGHTA and FQGNSA. The CDR3 sequence: CASSLDIPNEKLFF. Written as DNA, the CDR3 is TGTGCCAGCAGCTTGGACATTCCTAATGAAAAACTGTTTTTT.

V and J are TRBV12-3 or TRBV12-4 and TRBJ1-2; D is unresolved. V was trimmed by 3 bases and J by 4 bases, leaving 9 bases between them. CDR3 length: 13 amino acids. The CDR3: CASSFDGGYGYTF. The DNA of the CDR3 is TGTGCCAGCAGTTTCGACGGTGGCTATGGCTACACCTTC.

V is TRBV7-6 and J is TRBJ2-2; 10 positions agree with TRBD1. Germline assignment: CDR1 SGHVS and CDR2 FNYEAQ. This CDR3 is 15 amino acids long. The V segment lost 5 bases and the J segment 0 bases; nucleotides outside the gene matches: 0. The CDR3, as DNA: TGTGCCAGCAGCGGACAGGGGGCGAACACCGGGGAGCTGTTTTTT. Its translation is CASSGQGANTGELFF. Using reference TRBV7-6 and TRBJ2-2 for the parts outside the CDR3, the full variable domain is GAGVSQSPRYKVTKRGQDVALRCDPISGHVSLYWYRQALGQGPEFLTYFNYEAQQDKSGLPNDRFSAERPEGSISTLTIQRTEQRDSAMYRCASSGQGANTGELFFGEGSRLTVL.

The chain couples TRBV6-5 to TRBJ1-5, with D possibly matching TRBD1 (5 bases). This CDR3 contains 14 residues. Trimming cost V 2 bases and J 2 bases, with 7 bases left between them. Germline V gene data show CDR1 as MNHEY and CDR2 as SVGAGI. The CDR3: CASSYRDGNQPQHF. In nucleotides, the CDR3 is TGTGCCAGCAGTTACCGGGACGGCAATCAGCCCCAGCATTTT.

The rearrangement uses TRBV10-1 and TRBJ1-2, with D hard to call. Trimming took 4 bases from V and 3 from J, leaving 9 bases between them. The CDR3 runs to 13 residues. Germline V gives CDR1 WNHNN, CDR2 SYGVQD (reference sequence). This CDR3 is CASSATRHYGYTF. CDR3 nucleotides: TGCGCCAGCAGTGCTACGAGACACTATGGCTACACCTTC.